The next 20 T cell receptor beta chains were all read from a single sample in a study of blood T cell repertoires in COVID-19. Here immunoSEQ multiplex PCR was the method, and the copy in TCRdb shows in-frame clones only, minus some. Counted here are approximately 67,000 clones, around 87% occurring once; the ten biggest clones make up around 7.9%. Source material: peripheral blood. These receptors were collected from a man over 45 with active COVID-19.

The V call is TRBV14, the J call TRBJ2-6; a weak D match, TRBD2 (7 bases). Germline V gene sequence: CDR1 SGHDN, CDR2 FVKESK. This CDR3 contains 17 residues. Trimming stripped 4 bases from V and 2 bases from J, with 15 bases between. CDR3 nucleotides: TGTGCCAGCAGCCGACTCGGCGGGGGCCCTGGGGCCAACGTCCTGACTTTC. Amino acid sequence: CASSRLGGGPGANVLTF.

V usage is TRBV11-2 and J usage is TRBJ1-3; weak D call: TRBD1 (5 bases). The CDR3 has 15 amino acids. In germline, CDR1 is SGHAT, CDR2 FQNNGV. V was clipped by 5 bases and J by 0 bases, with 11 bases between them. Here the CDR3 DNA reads TGTGCCAGCAGCCCCATTAGGGGCTCTGGAAACACCATATATTTT. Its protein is CASSPIRGSGNTIYF. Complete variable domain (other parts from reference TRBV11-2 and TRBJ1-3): EAGVAQSPRYKIIEKRQSVAFWCNPISGHATLYWYQQILGQGPKLLIQFQNNGVVDDSQLPKDRFSAERLKGVDSTLKIQPAKLEDSAVYLCASSPIRGSGNTIYFGEGSWLTVV.

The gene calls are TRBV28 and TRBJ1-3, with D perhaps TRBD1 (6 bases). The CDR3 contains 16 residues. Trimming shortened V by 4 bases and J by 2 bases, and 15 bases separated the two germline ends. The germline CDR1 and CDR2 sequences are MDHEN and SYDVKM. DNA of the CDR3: TGTGCCAGCAGTTCGCCTACGACAGGTCCTGGAAACACCATATATTTT. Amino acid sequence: CASSSPTTGPGNTIYF.

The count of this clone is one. The CDR3 here is CASSPPQAGTSYEQYF. In nucleotides, the CDR3 is TGTGCCAGCAGCCCCCCTCAGGCAGGGACATCCTACGAGCAGTACTTC. The chain links TRBV3-1 (or the pseudogene TRBV3-2) to TRBJ2-7; tentative D call: TRBD1 (6 bases). The V end lost 4 bases, the J end lost 1 base, and 17 bases lay between the germline ends. CDR1 and CDR2 from the germline V gene are LGHDT and YNNKEL (reference sequence). This CDR3 has 16 amino acids.

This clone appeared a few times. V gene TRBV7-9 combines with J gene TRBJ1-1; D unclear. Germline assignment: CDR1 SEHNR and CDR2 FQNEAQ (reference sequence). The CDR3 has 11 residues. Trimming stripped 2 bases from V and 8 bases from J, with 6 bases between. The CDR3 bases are TGTGCCAGCAGCTTAAGCGCGGAAGCTTTCTTT. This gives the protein CASSLSAEAFF.

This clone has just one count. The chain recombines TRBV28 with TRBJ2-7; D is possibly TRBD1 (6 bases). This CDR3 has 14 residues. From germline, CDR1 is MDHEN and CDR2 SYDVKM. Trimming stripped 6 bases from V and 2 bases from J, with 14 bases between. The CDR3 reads CASRPGTMAYEQYF. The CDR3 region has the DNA TGTGCCAGCAGGCCCGGGACAATGGCCTACGAGCAGTACTTC.

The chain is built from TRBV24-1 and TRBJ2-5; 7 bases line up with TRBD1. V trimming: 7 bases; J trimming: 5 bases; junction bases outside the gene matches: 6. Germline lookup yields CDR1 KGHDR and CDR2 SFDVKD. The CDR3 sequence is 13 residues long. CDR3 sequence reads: CATRRQGKETQYF. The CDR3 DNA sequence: TGTGCCACCAGGAGACAGGGTAAGGAGACCCAGTACTTC.

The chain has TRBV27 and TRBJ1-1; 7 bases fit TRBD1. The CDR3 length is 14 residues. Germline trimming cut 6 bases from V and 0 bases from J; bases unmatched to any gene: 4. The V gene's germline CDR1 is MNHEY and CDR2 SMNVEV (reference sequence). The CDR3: CASSRGQVNTEAFF. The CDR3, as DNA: TGTGCCAGCAGCCGTGGACAGGTGAACACTGAAGCTTTCTTT.

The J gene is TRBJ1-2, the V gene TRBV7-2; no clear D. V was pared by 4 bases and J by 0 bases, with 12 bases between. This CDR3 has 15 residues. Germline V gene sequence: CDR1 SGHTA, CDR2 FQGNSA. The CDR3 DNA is TGTGCCAGCAGCTACGTGACTGCTGCTAACTATGGCTACACCTTC. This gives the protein CASSYVTAANYGYTF.

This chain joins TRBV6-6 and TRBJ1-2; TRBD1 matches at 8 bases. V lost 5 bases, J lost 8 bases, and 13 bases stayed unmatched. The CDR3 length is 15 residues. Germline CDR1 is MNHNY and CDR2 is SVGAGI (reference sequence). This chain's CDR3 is CASSQAMDRAYGYTF. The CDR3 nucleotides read TGTGCCAGCAGTCAGGCAATGGACAGGGCATACGGCTACACCTTC.

CDR3 DNA sequence: TGTGCCAGCAGCTTCGCAGGGGGTAATGAAAAACTGTTTTTT. Residues: CASSFAGGNEKLFF. The rearrangement links TRBV5-6 to TRBJ1-4, with 7 bases identical to TRBD1. J lost 4 bases, V lost 2 bases, and 2 bases had no gene match. Per the germline V gene, CDR1 is SGHDT and CDR2 is YYEEEE. The CDR3 consists of 14 residues.

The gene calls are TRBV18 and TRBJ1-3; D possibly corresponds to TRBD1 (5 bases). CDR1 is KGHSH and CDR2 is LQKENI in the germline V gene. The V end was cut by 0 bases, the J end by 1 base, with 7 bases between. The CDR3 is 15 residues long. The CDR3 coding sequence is TGTGCCAGCTCACCACCGGCAGGGTCTGGAAACACCATATATTTT. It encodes CASSPPAGSGNTIYF.

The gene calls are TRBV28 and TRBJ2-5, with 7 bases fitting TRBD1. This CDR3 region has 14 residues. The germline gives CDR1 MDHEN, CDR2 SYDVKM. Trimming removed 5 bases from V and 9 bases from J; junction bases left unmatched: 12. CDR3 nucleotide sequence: TGTGCCAGCAGTGCCTTGATGAGAGGGGGCCCCCAGTACTTC. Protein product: CASSALMRGGPQYF.

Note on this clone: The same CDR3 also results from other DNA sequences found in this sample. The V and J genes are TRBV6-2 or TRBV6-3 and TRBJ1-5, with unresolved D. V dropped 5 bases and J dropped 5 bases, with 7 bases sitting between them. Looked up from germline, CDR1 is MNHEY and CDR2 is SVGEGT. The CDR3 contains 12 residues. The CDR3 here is CASSPRDQPQHF. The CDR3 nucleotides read TGTGCCAGCAGTCCGCGAGATCAGCCCCAGCATTTT.

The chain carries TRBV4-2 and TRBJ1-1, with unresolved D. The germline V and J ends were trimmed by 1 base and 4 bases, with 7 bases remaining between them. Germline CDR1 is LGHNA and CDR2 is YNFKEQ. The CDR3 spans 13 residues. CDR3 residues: CASSQASGTEAFF. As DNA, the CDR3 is TGTGCCAGCAGCCAAGCATCCGGCACTGAAGCTTTCTTT.

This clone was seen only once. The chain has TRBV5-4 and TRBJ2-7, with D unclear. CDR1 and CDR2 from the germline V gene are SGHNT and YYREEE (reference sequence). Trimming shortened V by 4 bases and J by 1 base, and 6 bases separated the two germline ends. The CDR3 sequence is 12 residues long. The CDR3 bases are TGTGCCAGCAGCGCCGGGTCCTACGAGCAGTACTTC. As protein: CASSAGSYEQYF.

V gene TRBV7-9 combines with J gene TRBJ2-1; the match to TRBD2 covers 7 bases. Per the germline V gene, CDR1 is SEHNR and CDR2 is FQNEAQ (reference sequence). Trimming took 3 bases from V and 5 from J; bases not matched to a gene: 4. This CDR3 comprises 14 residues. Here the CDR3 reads CASSFSGANNEQFF. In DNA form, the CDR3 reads TGTGCCAGCAGCTTCAGCGGGGCTAACAATGAGCAGTTCTTC.

CDR3 DNA: TGTGCCAGCAGCACCTTCGTCAGTGAAGCTTTCTTT. It encodes CASSTFVSEAFF. V and J are TRBV6-6 and TRBJ1-1; D remains unclear. The CDR3 consists of 12 residues. Trimming removed 6 bases at V and 7 bases at J, with 12 bases between. Germline CDR1 MNHNY, CDR2 SVGAGI (reference sequence).

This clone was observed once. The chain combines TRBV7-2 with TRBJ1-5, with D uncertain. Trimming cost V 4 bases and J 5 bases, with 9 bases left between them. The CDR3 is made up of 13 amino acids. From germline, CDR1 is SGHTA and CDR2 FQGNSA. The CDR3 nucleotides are TGTGCCAGCAGCTACAGAGCAGATCAGCCCCAGCATTTT. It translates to CASSYRADQPQHF.

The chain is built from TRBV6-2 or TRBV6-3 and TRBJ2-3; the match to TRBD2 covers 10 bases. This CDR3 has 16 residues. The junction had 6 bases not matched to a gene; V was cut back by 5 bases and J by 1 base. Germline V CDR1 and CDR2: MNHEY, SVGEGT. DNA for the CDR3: TGTGCCAGCAGTCGCGGGCTAGCGGGGGGCACAGATACGCAGTATTTT. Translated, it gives CASSRGLAGGTDTQYF.